This T cell receptor (beta chain) was obtained from a study of T cells after posttransplantation cyclophosphamide. The study's findings and limits: TRB clonality was highly associated with recipient CMV seropositivity and reactivation.

Using immunoSEQ multiplex PCR, the repertoire was profiled, and TCRdb retains in-frame clones only, with some absent. The sample yields some 13,000 clones, without any singletons. In its sample, this clone was seen many times. Its antigen is still unknown. Treatment was busulfan-fludarabine conditioning, a marrow graft, and cyclophosphamide on days +3 and +4. Germline lookup yields CDR1 GTSNPN and CDR2 SVGIG (reference sequence). The V segment lost 0 bases and the J segment 2 bases; nucleotides outside the gene matches: 1. CDR3 length: 14 residues. The chain links TRBV30 to TRBJ1-5; the match to TRBD1 covers 7 bases. This specimen consisted of PBMCs, obtained after allogeneic stem cell transplant with posttransplant cyclophosphamide. This clonotype was sampled from a female patient in her forties or fifties who received an allogeneic stem cell transplant from a related donor, was CMV-positive, and had acute GVHD only. Some T cells may possibly be graft donor cells. For the CDR3, the DNA is TGTGCCTGGAGTGTCGGGACAGGCAATCAGCCCCAGCATTTT. Translated: CAWSVGTGNQPQHF.